This TCR beta chain comes out of a study of ipilimumab plus nivolumab after autologous stem cell transplantation. The protocol was immunoSEQ multiplex PCR, while the TCRdb copy is restricted to in-frame clones and leaves out a portion. The sample has about 43,000 clones; around nine tenths are singletons. CDR1 and CDR2 (germline): SGHTA, FQGNSA. V lost 5 bases and J 5 bases, leaving 12 bases between the germline ends. There are 13 residues in the CDR3. Sequences were derived from PBMCs, sampled in a trial of ipilimumab plus nivolumab as post-transplant consolidation. V and J are TRBV7-2 and TRBJ2-5, with D unresolved. This sequence was found in a male donor with multiple myeloma. CDR3 bases: TGTGCCAGCAGCCAAGTAGGGCACGAGACCCAGTACTTC. Protein product: CASSQVGHETQYF.